This T cell receptor beta chain was profiled in a study of blood T cell repertoires in COVID-19. Turning to the study itself: COVID-19 samples, acute and convalescent, were from the United States, Italy and Spain. PBMCs, B-cell-depleted T cells, or T cells provided the cDNA or gDNA that made up the material.

The germline V and J ends were trimmed by 5 bases and 1 base, with 16 bases remaining between them. From germline, CDR1 is LNHDA and CDR2 SQIVND (reference sequence). This CDR3 has 16 amino acids. In the original workflow: Amplification of reference gene primers provided the estimated nucleated cell counts. The table came from immunoSEQ multiplex PCR; TCRdb's copy has only in-frame clones and leaves some out. The V and J calls and the clone size are those of that table, but D and trimming were determined from the DNA. In the table there are tens of thousands of clones, approximately 84% of which are singletons.

This chain uses TRBV19 with TRBJ2-3, with D perhaps matching TRBD2 (8 bases). This TCR was recovered from a man aged 50 to 59 with active COVID-19. The sequenced sample consisted of peripheral blood. The CDR3, as DNA: TGTGCCAGTAGTGATAGCGGGACAGAGCGCACAGATACGCAGTATTTT. Protein sequence: CASSDSGTERTDTQYF.